Listed below are T cell receptor beta chains from one sample, sequenced in a study of T cell repertoires in cytomegalovirus infection. Using its own MiXCR run on the reads, TCRdb lists one record per CDR3 protein. The table includes a few hundred thousand distinct CDR3 sequences, about an eighth detected once. Material for sequencing was PBMCs. All receptors come from a human donor in good health (CMV status not recorded). Some clones in this sample may be carry-over from other donors' samples. The CDR3 runs from the conserved cysteine through the conserved F or W. Each record gives: clone size, J gene, D gene, V gene, CDR3 DNA, CDR3 protein. A D gene is named only where the DNA matches it firmly. Size values are once, few and many counts, or a class for expanded clones, and some rows have none.

abundance: NA; j_gene: TRBJ2-1; d_gene: NA; v_gene: TRBV12-3/TRBV12-4; CDR3nt: TGTGCCAGCAAGGGACTGTCCAATGAGCAGTTCTTC; CDR3aa: CASKGLSNEQFF
abundance: NA; j_gene: TRBJ1-4; d_gene: NA; v_gene: TRBV6-4; CDR3nt: TGTGCCAGCCCTTGCCGGGACAATGAAAAACTGTTTTTT; CDR3aa: CASPCRDNEKLFF
abundance: NA; j_gene: TRBJ2-3; d_gene: TRBD2; v_gene: TRBV28; CDR3nt: TGTGCCAGCAGTTTAAGACTAGCGGGAGTCTTCCCAAGCACAGATACGCAGTATTTT; CDR3aa: CASSLRLAGVFPSTDTQYF
abundance: many; j_gene: TRBJ1-5; d_gene: NA; v_gene: TRBV2; CDR3nt: TGTGCCAGCAGCTACCCCGTGGGGAATCAGCCCCAGCATTTT; CDR3aa: CASSYPVGNQPQHF
abundance: NA; j_gene: TRBJ2-5; d_gene: NA; v_gene: TRBV2; CDR3nt: TGTGCCAGCACCACTCCACCGATCCAAGAGACCCAGTACTTC; CDR3aa: CASTTPPIQETQYF
abundance: many; j_gene: TRBJ1-4; d_gene: TRBD1; v_gene: TRBV7-2; CDR3nt: TGTGCCAGCAGCTTACGGGGACAGCCGAGCCGCCACCTTGAAAAACTGTTTTTT; CDR3aa: CASSLRGQPSRHLEKLFF
abundance: many; j_gene: TRBJ2-5; d_gene: TRBD2; v_gene: TRBV7-2; CDR3nt: TGTGCCAGCAGCTTTAGCGGGAGTAAAGAGACCCAGTACTTC; CDR3aa: CASSFSGSKETQYF
abundance: few; j_gene: TRBJ2-5; d_gene: NA; v_gene: TRBV7-4; CDR3nt: TGTGCCAGCAGCTTTTCGGCAGGGGGCGGGAGAGAGACCCAGTACTTC; CDR3aa: CASSFSAGGGRETQYF
abundance: NA; j_gene: TRBJ2-7; d_gene: TRBD2; v_gene: TRBV7-4; CDR3nt: TGTGCCAGCAGCTTAGGGGCACTAGCGGGCGATCACTACGAGCAGTACTTC; CDR3aa: CASSLGALAGDHYEQYF
abundance: few; j_gene: TRBJ1-1; d_gene: NA; v_gene: TRBV29-1; CDR3nt: TGCAGCGTCTGGACGGGGGGGGACACTGAAGCTTTCTTT; CDR3aa: CSVWTGGDTEAFF
abundance: many; j_gene: TRBJ2-7; d_gene: TRBD2; v_gene: TRBV7-9; CDR3nt: TGTGCCAGCAGCCCCTCAAGGCTAGCGGGAGTGAGATACGAGCAGTACTTC; CDR3aa: CASSPSRLAGVRYEQYF
abundance: few; j_gene: TRBJ2-7; d_gene: NA; v_gene: TRBV14; CDR3nt: TGTGCCAGCAGCCAAAGAAATCTTTTGGGAGCCGAGCAGTACTTC; CDR3aa: CASSQRNLLGAEQYF
abundance: many; j_gene: TRBJ2-1; d_gene: TRBD2; v_gene: TRBV20-1; CDR3nt: TGCAGTGCTAGGGGTGGGACTAGCTCCTACAATGAGCAGTTCTTC; CDR3aa: CSARGGTSSYNEQFF
abundance: NA; j_gene: TRBJ2-3; d_gene: NA; v_gene: TRBV20-1; CDR3nt: TGCAGTGCTAGAGATATCGGGGGCAGGGCAGATACGCAGTATTTT; CDR3aa: CSARDIGGRADTQYF
abundance: few; j_gene: TRBJ1-1; d_gene: NA; v_gene: TRBV5-1; CDR3nt: TGCGCCAGCAGCTTGGCAGGCAGGACGCTGACTGAAGCTTTCTTT; CDR3aa: CASSLAGRTLTEAFF
abundance: NA; j_gene: TRBJ2-1; d_gene: NA; v_gene: TRBV7-4; CDR3nt: TGTGCCAGCAGCGCCCAACTGGGGCTTGAGCAGTTCTTC; CDR3aa: CASSAQLGLEQFF
abundance: many; j_gene: TRBJ2-2; d_gene: NA; v_gene: TRBV4-3; CDR3nt: TGCGCCAGCAGCCAAAACGACCGGGACGGCGGGGAGCTGTTTTTT; CDR3aa: CASSQNDRDGGELFF
abundance: many; j_gene: TRBJ1-5; d_gene: NA; v_gene: TRBV2; CDR3nt: TGTGCCAGCAGTGAAGGGTCTTATAGCAATCAGCCCCAGCATTTT; CDR3aa: CASSEGSYSNQPQHF
abundance: NA; j_gene: TRBJ1-5; d_gene: NA; v_gene: TRBV20-1; CDR3nt: TGCAGTGCTAGGACGGCTGGGGTTGGCAATCAGCCCCAGCATTTT; CDR3aa: CSARTAGVGNQPQHF
abundance: many; j_gene: TRBJ2-7; d_gene: NA; v_gene: TRBV7-8; CDR3nt: TGTGCCAGCAGCCCTGACAGGACCTACGAGCAGTACTTC; CDR3aa: CASSPDRTYEQYF
abundance: NA; j_gene: TRBJ2-7; d_gene: TRBD1; v_gene: TRBV27; CDR3nt: TGTGCCAGCAGTTTAAGGGGGCCATCCTACGAGCAGTACTTC; CDR3aa: CASSLRGPSYEQYF
abundance: many; j_gene: TRBJ2-1; d_gene: TRBD2; v_gene: TRBV7-2; CDR3nt: TGTGCCAGCAGACGGACTAGCGGGATAATGAGGAATGAGCAGTTCTTC; CDR3aa: CASRRTSGIMRNEQFF
abundance: few; j_gene: TRBJ1-5; d_gene: NA; v_gene: TRBV27; CDR3nt: TGTGCCAGCAGCCGATGGGGGAATAGCAATCAGCCCCAGCATTTT; CDR3aa: CASSRWGNSNQPQHF
abundance: few; j_gene: TRBJ2-3; d_gene: TRBD2; v_gene: TRBV20-1; CDR3nt: TGCAGTGCTAGAGATGTTTCTAGCGGGAGACCAGATACGCAGTATTTT; CDR3aa: CSARDVSSGRPDTQYF
abundance: few; j_gene: TRBJ1-2; d_gene: NA; v_gene: TRBV6-5; CDR3nt: TGTGCCAGCAGTTACCTAGGATCGGAGGGTTCCTATGGCTACACCTTC; CDR3aa: CASSYLGSEGSYGYTF
abundance: many; j_gene: TRBJ2-1; d_gene: TRBD2; v_gene: TRBV11-1; CDR3nt: TGTGCCAGCGGACGTCTAGCGGCCTCCTACAATGAGCAGTTCTTC; CDR3aa: CASGRLAASYNEQFF
abundance: NA; j_gene: TRBJ2-1; d_gene: TRBD2; v_gene: TRBV11-3; CDR3nt: TGTGCCAGCAGCTCCACCGCCGGGTGGGTTGCGGGAGAGTCTGGGGAGCAGTTCTTC; CDR3aa: CASSSTAGWVAGESGEQFF
abundance: few; j_gene: TRBJ1-2; d_gene: TRBD1; v_gene: TRBV5-4; CDR3nt: TGTGCCAGCAGCGAGGGACAGGCGGTCGGCTACACCTTC; CDR3aa: CASSEGQAVGYTF
abundance: few; j_gene: TRBJ2-7; d_gene: NA; v_gene: TRBV10-3; CDR3nt: TGTGCCGCGTCACGGAGTGGCGAGCAGTACTTC; CDR3aa: CAASRSGEQYF
abundance: few; j_gene: TRBJ2-7; d_gene: NA; v_gene: TRBV20-1; CDR3nt: TGCAGTGCCCATCGGCCACCTTCCTACGAGCAGTACTTC; CDR3aa: CSAHRPPSYEQYF
abundance: many; j_gene: TRBJ2-4; d_gene: TRBD2; v_gene: TRBV6-1; CDR3nt: TGTGCCAGCAGTCAACCGCTAGGGCTAGCGGGATCAAACATTCAGTACTTC; CDR3aa: CASSQPLGLAGSNIQYF
abundance: many; j_gene: TRBJ2-2; d_gene: NA; v_gene: TRBV6-2/TRBV6-3; CDR3nt: TGTGCCAGCACCCCTTCCGGGCCCAGCACCGGGGAGCTGTTTTTT; CDR3aa: CASTPSGPSTGELFF
abundance: NA; j_gene: TRBJ2-5; d_gene: TRBD1; v_gene: TRBV19; CDR3nt: TGTGCCAGTAGTATGACAGGGGGCAAACATGAGACCCAGTACTTC; CDR3aa: CASSMTGGKHETQYF
abundance: many; j_gene: TRBJ1-2; d_gene: TRBD1; v_gene: TRBV7-2; CDR3nt: TGTGCCAGCAGCTTGGAGGGGGCGAATGGCTACACCTTC; CDR3aa: CASSLEGANGYTF
abundance: few; j_gene: TRBJ2-1; d_gene: TRBD2; v_gene: TRBV18; CDR3nt: TGTGCCAGCTCACCGGGACTAGCGGGAGGGCCGGGTTCCTACAATGAGCAGTTCTTC; CDR3aa: CASSPGLAGGPGSYNEQFF
abundance: many; j_gene: TRBJ2-7; d_gene: TRBD2; v_gene: TRBV7-2; CDR3nt: TGTGCCAGCAGCATGGGAGGGAGCTCCTACGAGCAGTACTTC; CDR3aa: CASSMGGSSYEQYF
abundance: many; j_gene: TRBJ2-3; d_gene: TRBD2; v_gene: TRBV7-2; CDR3nt: TGTGCCAGCAGCTTACTCCTGGAGCGGGGGGCAGATACGCAGTATTTT; CDR3aa: CASSLLLERGADTQYF